This is a list of T cell receptor beta chains from one sample in a study of graft-versus-host responses after intestinal transplantation. Sequencing used immunoSEQ multiplex PCR; TCRdb keeps in-frame clones, though not all of them. The data contain 90,000 to 100,000 clones, over 75% of them seen just once; the ten biggest clones take up roughly 0.5%. The antigens for these receptors are not known. Sequenced material: unstimulated CD8+ T cells sorted from spleen or lymph node cells, taken before intestinal transplant. Receptor source: a human donor who received an intestinal transplant. Each CDR3 is given with its conserved first and last residue. D genes are given only for firm matches. Some rows have no size entry. The others give once, few or many, or a class for an expanded clone.

clone_size,d_call,cdr3_length,j_call,v_call,cdr3_aa,cdr3_nt
.,.,13,TRBJ2-7,TRBV5-1,CASSYQGEDEQYF,TGCGCCAGCAGCTACCAGGGGGAGGACGAGCAGTACTTC
.,.,17,TRBJ2-2,TRBV4-3,CASSQDEGGVNTGELFF,TGCGCCAGCAGCCAAGATGAGGGGGGGGTCAACACCGGGGAGCTGTTTTTT
once,.,17,TRBJ2-7,TRBV12-5,CASGLSASGPASYEQYF,TGTGCTAGTGGTTTGTCCGCATCTGGGCCGGCTTCCTACGAGCAGTACTTC
.,.,17,TRBJ1-3,TRBV7-2,CASSPLGGPFSGNTIYF,TGTGCCAGCAGCCCCCTTGGGGGCCCGTTCTCTGGAAACACCATATATTTT
.,TRBD2,18,TRBJ2-7,TRBV7-6,CASSLRGLASGGTYEQYF,TGTGCCAGCAGCTTACGGGGTCTTGCTAGCGGGGGGACCTACGAGCAGTACTTC
.,.,14,TRBJ1-1,TRBV14,CASSQVTGSTEAFF,TGTGCCAGCAGCCAAGTAACGGGGTCCACTGAAGCTTTCTTT
few,.,14,TRBJ1-3,TRBV4-1,CASSLREDGNTIYF,TGCGCCAGCAGCCTACGGGAGGATGGAAACACCATATATTTT
.,.,17,TRBJ2-7,TRBV5-1,CASSLAAGRGLSYEQYF,TGCGCCAGCAGCTTGGCCGCTGGCAGGGGCCTCTCCTACGAGCAGTACTTC
few,.,13,TRBJ1-1,TRBV5-6,CASSLAGAAEAFF,TGTGCCAGCAGCTTGGCAGGGGCGGCTGAAGCTTTCTTT
.,TRBD1,16,TRBJ1-1,TRBV28,CASSSFPDRASTEAFF,TGTGCCAGCAGTTCCTTCCCGGACAGGGCATCCACTGAAGCTTTCTTT
.,TRBD1,14,TRBJ2-1,TRBV11-2,CASSFGTGYNEQFF,TGTGCCAGCAGCTTTGGGACAGGGTACAATGAGCAGTTCTTC
.,.,13,TRBJ1-2,TRBV7-9,CASSHAGNNGYTF,TGTGCCAGCAGCCACGCAGGAAACAATGGCTACACCTTC
.,TRBD1,13,TRBJ1-1,TRBV25-1,CASSGQGQTEAFF,TGTGCCAGCTCCGGACAGGGACAAACTGAAGCTTTCTTT
once,.,12,TRBJ2-2,TRBV21-1,CASIERSGELFF,TGTGCCAGCATCGAACGGTCCGGGGAGCTGTTTTTT
.,TRBD1,14,TRBJ1-1,TRBV7-9,CASSSRDSWTEAFF,TGTGCCAGCAGCTCCCGGGACAGTTGGACTGAAGCTTTCTTT
.,.,15,TRBJ2-7,TRBV4-1,CASSQTTGSGYEQYF,TGCGCCAGCAGCCAAACTACAGGGAGCGGCTACGAGCAGTACTTC
once,TRBD1,15,TRBJ1-5,TRBV2,CASRGDRGRDQPQHF,TGTGCCAGCAGGGGGGACAGGGGAAGAGATCAGCCCCAGCATTTT